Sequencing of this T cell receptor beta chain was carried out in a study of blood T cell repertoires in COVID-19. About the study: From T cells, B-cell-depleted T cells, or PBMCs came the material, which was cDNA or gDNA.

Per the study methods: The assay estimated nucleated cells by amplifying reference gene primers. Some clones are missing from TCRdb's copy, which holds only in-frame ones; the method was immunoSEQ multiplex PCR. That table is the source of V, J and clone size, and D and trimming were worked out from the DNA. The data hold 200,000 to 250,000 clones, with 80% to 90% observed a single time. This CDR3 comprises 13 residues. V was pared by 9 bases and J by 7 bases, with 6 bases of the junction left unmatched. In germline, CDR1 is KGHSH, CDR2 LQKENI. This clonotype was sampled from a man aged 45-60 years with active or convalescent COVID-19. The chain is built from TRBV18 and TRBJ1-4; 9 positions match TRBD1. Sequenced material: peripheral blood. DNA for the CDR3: TGTGCCAGTCTCGGGACAGGGAGTGAAAAACTGTTTTTT. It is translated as CASLGTGSEKLFF.